The 25 T cell receptor beta chains presented below share a single source sample, sequenced in a study of T cells in Graves' hyperthyroidism and ophthalmopathy. Amplified TCR beta CDR3 regions derived from RNA transcripts. Primed by the HTBI set, a first-round RT-PCR was run on the TCR CDR3. In TCRdb, the multiplex PCR reads were re-called with MiXCR into one record per CDR3 protein. Of hundreds of thousands of distinct CDR3 sequences in the sample, just under 45% were seen once. The sequencing sample was made of peripheral blood or thyroid tissue (not recorded which). Receptor source: an adult man with Graves' disease, either hyperthyroidism or ophthalmopathy (not recorded which).

There are many counts of this clonotype. J is TRBJ1-2 and V is TRBV29-1; no reliable D call. Germline CDR1 SQVTM, CDR2 ANQGSEA. V lost 1 base, J lost 7 bases, and 13 bases lay in between. CDR3 size: 13 residues. CDR3 in amino acids: CSVEALPQGGYTF. Written as DNA, the CDR3 is TGCAGCGTTGAAGCCCTCCCACAAGGTGGCTACACCTTC.

The chain has TRBV20-1 and TRBJ1-4; D is possibly TRBD1 (6 bases). Germline CDR1 is DFQATT and CDR2 is SNEGSKA (reference sequence). The CDR3 is made up of 14 amino acids. Trimming took 3 bases from V and 4 from J, leaving 12 bases between them. The CDR3 region is CSARETGDNEKLFF. CDR3 sequence (DNA): TGCAGTGCTAGGGAGACAGGTGATAATGAAAAACTGTTTTTT.

This clonotype occurred a few times. The J gene is TRBJ2-5, the V gene TRBV7-6; TRBD1 might be the D (7 bases). V lost 1 base to trimming and J lost 5 bases, with 17 bases between them. Germline CDR1 SGHVS, CDR2 FNYEAQ. The CDR3 is 16 amino acids. In nucleotides, the CDR3 is TGTGCCAGCAGCTTAGGGGCAGGGGGAGGTCGGGAGACCCAGTACTTC. Protein: CASSLGAGGGRETQYF.

This clonotype was seen a few times. The gene calls are TRBV20-1 and TRBJ2-7; D might be TRBD1 (5 bases). V shed 2 bases and J shed 5 bases, with 13 bases lying between them. The V gene's germline CDR1 is DFQATT and CDR2 SNEGSKA (reference sequence). The CDR3 contains 13 residues. This CDR3 reads CSARPGIRDEQYF. DNA of the CDR3: TGCAGTGCTAGACCAGGGATCCGGGACGAGCAGTACTTC.

The chain recombines TRBV20-1 with TRBJ2-2; no definite D call. Germline V gives CDR1 DFQATT, CDR2 SNEGSKA (reference sequence). This CDR3 contains 14 residues. V lost 6 bases and J lost 2, with 13 bases in between. This chain's CDR3 is CSAELSANTGELFF. The CDR3 coding sequence is TGCAGTGCGGAGCTATCAGCAAACACCGGGGAGCTGTTTTTT.

This clonotype was seen a handful of times. The V and J genes are TRBV9 and TRBJ1-1, with 8 bases identical to TRBD1. V shed 4 bases and J 11 bases; nucleotides not matched to a gene: 13. The CDR3 consists of 14 residues. CDR1 and CDR2 from the germline V gene are SGDLS and YYNGEE. CDR3 sequence (DNA): TGTGCCAGCAGCTTCGGACAGGGAAGGGCAGTCGCTTTCTTT. Translating it yields CASSFGQGRAVAFF.

This clonotype was detected a few times. The chain couples TRBV20-1 to TRBJ1-3; D is ambiguous. Germline CDR1 reads DFQATT; CDR2 reads SNEGSKA (reference sequence). V gave up 1 base and J gave up 0 bases, with 7 bases separating them. The length of the CDR3 is 14 residues. DNA for the CDR3: TGCAGTGCTAGAGGAGGGAGCTCTGGAAACACCATATATTTT. Translation: CSARGGSSGNTIYF.

V is TRBV15 and J is TRBJ1-5, with D possibly matching TRBD1 (5 bases). The CDR3 length is 13 residues. Germline loops: CDR1 LNHNV, CDR2 YYDKDF (reference sequence). Trimming took 1 base from V and 11 from J, leaving 12 bases between them. The CDR3: CATSRGAGRAQHF. Here the CDR3 DNA reads TGTGCCACCAGCAGAGGAGCGGGGCGGGCCCAGCATTTT.

Comment on this clonotype: It may be a read error: a sequence one base away is much more abundant. The chain joins TRBV7-9 to TRBJ2-7; D may match TRBD1 or TRBD2 (5 bases each). The V gene lost 8 bases and the J gene lost 2 bases, with 16 bases spanning the gap. The CDR3 has 14 residues. The germline V gene encodes CDR1 SEHNR and CDR2 FQNEAQ (reference sequence). The CDR3 sequence: CASGSSGTTYEQYF. The DNA for the CDR3 is TGTGCCAGCGGCTCATCCGGGACCACCTACGAGCAGTACTTC.

Of note for this clonotype: This clone may be a read error of a much larger clone one base away. This sequence joins TRBV5-1 and TRBJ1-1; unclear D gene. Germline lookup yields CDR1 SGHRS and CDR2 YFSETQ. CDR3 length: 12 amino acids. Between the trimmed V and J ends, which lost 6 bases and 4 bases, there was a span of 10 bases. The CDR3 DNA reads TGCGCCAGCATTGGGTTGAGCACTGAAGCTTTCTTT. The encoded protein is CASIGLSTEAFF.

This chain uses TRBV7-2 with TRBJ1-1; weak D call: TRBD1 (5 bases). The CDR3 contains 18 residues. V was trimmed by 5 bases and J by 2 bases, leaving 24 bases between them. In germline, CDR1 is SGHTA, CDR2 FQGNSA. The chain's CDR3 is CASSQGNRMLTGNTEAFF. The CDR3, as DNA: TGTGCCAGCAGCCAAGGAAACAGGATGCTAACAGGAAACACTGAAGCTTTCTTT.

This clonotype was seen ten or more times. The V and J genes are TRBV15 and TRBJ1-1, with D tentatively TRBD1 (5 bases). The CDR3 spans 14 residues. V was shortened by 5 bases and J by 3 bases, with 13 bases between the two germline ends. Germline V gene data show CDR1 as LNHNV and CDR2 as YYDKDF (reference sequence). CDR3: CATSGRRADTEAFF. CDR3 DNA: TGTGCCACCAGCGGACGCAGGGCGGACACTGAAGCTTTCTTT.

CDR3 in amino acids: CGGGGTYSELFF. The CDR3 DNA follows: TGCGGGGGGGGGGGCACTTATTCGGAGCTGTTTTTT. V usage is TRBV29-1 and J usage is TRBJ2-2, with TRBD2 as a possible D gene (7 bases). The germline gives CDR1 SQVTM, CDR2 ANQGSEA. The CDR3 spans 12 residues.

This clonotype was observed a handful of times. At one end, the junction sequence differs from germline, possibly due to a read error. The chain is built from TRBV12-3 or TRBV12-4 and TRBJ1-5; the D gene is possibly TRBD1 (5 bases). CDR3 length: 14 residues. The CDR3 sequence is CASSLGQAPQPQHF. The CDR3 region has the DNA TGTGCCAGCAGCTTAGGACAAGCCCCTCAGCCCCAGCATTTT.

The chain recombines TRBV7-2 with TRBJ2-2; 9 nucleotides agree with TRBD1. From germline, CDR1 is SGHTA and CDR2 FQGNSA. J was trimmed by 0 bases and V by 5 bases; bases with no gene match: 4. This CDR3 has 16 amino acids. DNA of the CDR3: TGTGCCAGCAGCAGCCGGGACAGGGCGAACACCGGGGAGCTGTTTTTT. Its protein is CASSSRDRANTGELFF.

The chain couples TRBV20-1 to TRBJ1-4; 12 positions agree with TRBD1. In germline, CDR1 is DFQATT, CDR2 SNEGSKA (reference sequence). CDR3 length: 17 residues. Trimming removed 0 bases from V and 3 bases from J; junction bases left unmatched: 5. In DNA form, the CDR3 reads TGCAGTGCTAGAGATGGGACAGGGGGCTTGTCTAATGAAAAACTGTTTTTT. Translated, it gives CSARDGTGGLSNEKLFF.

The chain links TRBV29-1 to TRBJ2-7; 10 bases map to TRBD1. Germline V lookup: CDR1 SQVTM, CDR2 ANQGSEA. After removal of 6 bases from V and 7 bases from J, the junction contained 9 bases not matched to a gene. The CDR3 is 13 amino acids. CDR3 protein: CSVADRGTKEQYF. The DNA of the CDR3 is TGCAGCGTCGCGGACAGGGGGACGAAGGAGCAGTACTTC.

The rearrangement links TRBV20-1 to TRBJ2-7; possible D gene TRBD1, 7 bases. The CDR3 is 12 residues long. Germline V gives CDR1 DFQATT, CDR2 SNEGSKA (reference sequence). V lost 6 bases and J lost 2, with 11 bases in between. The DNA of the CDR3 is TGCAGTGCCCAGGGGGGTACCTACGAGCAGTACTTC. Amino acids: CSAQGGTYEQYF.

The CDR3 sequence: CSVSNGGEDTQYF. The CDR3 DNA reads as TGCAGCGTTTCCAACGGGGGGGAAGATACGCAGTATTTT. The J gene is TRBJ2-3, the V gene TRBV29-1; TRBD2 agrees at 8 bases. The germline V gene has CDR1 SQVTM and CDR2 ANQGSEA. V shed 5 bases and J 5 bases; nucleotides not matched to a gene: 6. CDR3 size: 13 residues.

CDR3 protein: CASSLGAGFGYTF. Written as DNA, the CDR3 is TGCGCCAGCAGCTTGGGGGCAGGGTTTGGCTACACCTTC. V gene TRBV5-1 combines with J gene TRBJ1-2; tentatively, D is TRBD1 (5 bases). Germline-derived CDR1 and CDR2 are SGHRS and YFSETQ. This CDR3 is 13 amino acids long. Trimming removed 0 bases from V and 7 bases from J, with 10 bases in between. The entire variable domain, with the rest obtained from reference TRBV5-1 and TRBJ1-2, is as follows: KAGVTQTPRYLIKTRGQQVTLSCSPISGHRSVSWYQQTPGQGLQFLFEYFSETQRNKGNFPGRFSGRQFSNSRSEMNVSTLELGDSALYLCASSLGAGFGYTFGSGTRLTVV.

In its sample, this clonotype was seen many times. The rearrangement uses TRBV7-3 and TRBJ2-5; TRBD1 aligns across 7 bases. Germline CDR1 is SGHTA and CDR2 is FQGTGA. The V and J ends lost 7 bases and 5 bases, in that order; junction bases with no gene match: 7. The CDR3 is made up of 13 amino acids. The CDR3 coding sequence is TGTGCCAGCAACAGGGGTGTTGGTGAGACCCAGTACTTC. Residues: CASNRGVGETQYF.

The chain couples TRBV29-1 to TRBJ1-2; D is possibly TRBD1 (5 bases). Germline lookup yields CDR1 SQVTM and CDR2 ANQGSEA. Trimming stripped 4 bases from V and 4 bases from J, with 13 bases between. The CDR3 sequence is 13 residues long. CDR3 loop: CSVVPRDTYGYTF. Here the CDR3 DNA reads TGCAGCGTTGTACCCAGGGATACCTATGGCTACACCTTC.

The V gene is TRBV12-3 or TRBV12-4, the J gene TRBJ2-5; the D is unclear. Trimming pared 5 bases from V and 9 bases from J, leaving 16 bases between. CDR3 length equals 13 residues. The CDR3 DNA sequence: TGTGCCAGCAGTCCGTCGCCGGGTCAGCCCCAGTACTTC. Its translation: CASSPSPGQPQYF.

This clonotype was seen a handful of times. The chain combines TRBV29-1 with TRBJ1-1; no clear D. The CDR3 sequence is 11 residues long. V lost 6 bases and J lost 8, with 13 bases in between. The V gene's germline CDR1 is SQVTM and CDR2 ANQGSEA. This CDR3 reads CSVRRATEAFF. The CDR3 region has the DNA TGCAGCGTCCGACGGGCAACCGAAGCTTTCTTT.

Comment on this clonotype: This may be a read error: a much more frequent sequence differs by one nucleotide. The chain combines TRBV7-9 with TRBJ1-2, with a tentative D call TRBD1 (6 bases). Trimming took 4 bases from V and 3 from J, leaving 9 bases between them. CDR3 length equals 13 residues. Germline V gene data show CDR1 as SEHNR and CDR2 as FQNEAQ (reference sequence). CDR3 residues: CASSSSGDYGYTF. CDR3 coding DNA: TGTGCCAGCAGCTCCTCAGGGGACTATGGCTACACCTTC.